This is a list of T cell receptor beta chains from one sample in a study of blood T cell repertoires in COVID-19. Clones were sequenced by immunoSEQ multiplex PCR, and TCRdb holds only the in-frame ones, with some missing. The sample includes 250,000 to 400,000 clones, roughly 90% of them seen just once. The sample consisted of peripheral blood. The receptors stem from a woman in her thirties with COVID-19, enrolled during active disease. Both conserved end residues are part of each CDR3. A D gene is named only where the DNA matches it firmly. Only part of the rows carry a size: once, few, many, or a class if the clone is expanded.

d_gene: .
len: 13
v_gene: TRBV18
abundance: .
j_gene: TRBJ1-6
CDR3nt: TGTGCCAGCTCACCCTCCCCTGACACGGTGTCCCACTTT
CDR3aa: CASSPSPDTVSHF

d_gene: .
len: 15
v_gene: TRBV7-6
abundance: .
j_gene: TRBJ1-3
CDR3nt: TGTGCCAGCAGCTTCAAGGGGGGGGCTGGAAACACCATATATTTT
CDR3aa: CASSFKGGAGNTIYF

d_gene: TRBD1
len: 14
v_gene: TRBV18
abundance: .
j_gene: TRBJ1-1
CDR3nt: TGTGCCAGCTCACCAATAGGGGGCATTCCTCAAGCTTTCTTT
CDR3aa: CASSPIGGIPQAFF

d_gene: .
len: 14
v_gene: TRBV4-1
abundance: .
j_gene: TRBJ2-5
CDR3nt: TGCGCCAGCAGCCAAGTTGAGGGGAGGGAGACCCAGTACTTC
CDR3aa: CASSQVEGRETQYF

d_gene: TRBD2
len: 19
v_gene: TRBV4-2
abundance: .
j_gene: TRBJ2-2
CDR3nt: TGTGCCAGCAGCACTCGAGGCGGGCTAGCGGGAGGGAACACCGGGGAGCTGTTTTTT
CDR3aa: CASSTRGGLAGGNTGELFF

d_gene: .
len: 13
v_gene: TRBV10-2
abundance: .
j_gene: TRBJ2-3
CDR3nt: TGCGCCAGCAGTCTGAGAGGCACAGATACGCAGTATTTT
CDR3aa: CASSLRGTDTQYF

d_gene: TRBD1
len: 18
v_gene: TRBV3-1/TRBV3-2
abundance: .
j_gene: TRBJ2-6
CDR3nt: TGTGCCAGCAGCCAAGATAGGGACAGCACTCTAGGGGCCAACGTCCTGACTTTC
CDR3aa: CASSQDRDSTLGANVLTF

d_gene: .
len: 13
v_gene: TRBV27
abundance: .
j_gene: TRBJ2-4
CDR3nt: TGTGCCAGCAGTGAACTAGCCAAAAACATTCAGTACTTC
CDR3aa: CASSELAKNIQYF

d_gene: TRBD1
len: 15
v_gene: TRBV28
abundance: .
j_gene: TRBJ1-4
CDR3nt: TGTGCCAGCAGTTCCGGGGACAGCGTTAATGAAAAACTGTTTTTT
CDR3aa: CASSSGDSVNEKLFF

d_gene: TRBD1
len: 12
v_gene: TRBV29-1
abundance: .
j_gene: TRBJ2-7
CDR3nt: TGCAGCGTTGGGGACAGGGTCTACGAGCAGTACTTC
CDR3aa: CSVGDRVYEQYF

d_gene: .
len: 16
v_gene: TRBV12-2
abundance: .
j_gene: TRBJ1-5
CDR3nt: TGTGCAAGTCGCTTAGGGAAGTGGACCCAGGGGCAGCCCCAGCATTTT
CDR3aa: CASRLGKWTQGQPQHF

d_gene: .
len: 13
v_gene: TRBV6-6
abundance: .
j_gene: TRBJ2-3
CDR3nt: TGTGCCAGCGGGACACCAAGCACAGATACGCAGTATTTT
CDR3aa: CASGTPSTDTQYF

d_gene: TRBD1
len: 16
v_gene: TRBV4-1
abundance: .
j_gene: TRBJ2-5
CDR3nt: TGCGCCAGCAGCCAAGGGGGACAGGGAAGAGCGGAGACCCAGTACTTC
CDR3aa: CASSQGGQGRAETQYF

d_gene: .
len: 16
v_gene: TRBV9
abundance: .
j_gene: TRBJ2-6
CDR3nt: TGTGCCAGCAGCGTATCTGGACAGCCTGGGGCCAACGTCCTGACTTTC
CDR3aa: CASSVSGQPGANVLTF

d_gene: .
len: 11
v_gene: TRBV11-2
abundance: .
j_gene: TRBJ2-7
CDR3nt: TGTGCCAGCAGCCCAGACTACGAGCAGTACTTC
CDR3aa: CASSPDYEQYF

d_gene: .
len: 15
v_gene: TRBV18
abundance: .
j_gene: TRBJ1-5
CDR3nt: TGTGCCAGCTCAGCCACAGACAGTACAAATCAGCCCCAGCATTTT
CDR3aa: CASSATDSTNQPQHF

d_gene: .
len: 15
v_gene: TRBV29-1
abundance: .
j_gene: TRBJ1-1
CDR3nt: TGCAGCGTAGGACAGCCCGGGACACTGAACACTGAAGCTTTCTTT
CDR3aa: CSVGQPGTLNTEAFF

d_gene: .
len: 15
v_gene: TRBV3-1/TRBV3-2
abundance: .
j_gene: TRBJ2-3
CDR3nt: TGTGCCAGCAGCCAAGAGGCACTAGCCTACGATACGCAGTATTTT
CDR3aa: CASSQEALAYDTQYF

d_gene: .
len: 14
v_gene: TRBV5-5
abundance: .
j_gene: TRBJ1-4
CDR3nt: TGTGCCAGCAGCTTGGGGACAGTGAATGAAAAACTGTTTTTT
CDR3aa: CASSLGTVNEKLFF

d_gene: .
len: 13
v_gene: TRBV2
abundance: .
j_gene: TRBJ2-3
CDR3nt: TGTGCCAGAGGCCGGGAAGTCATCAGAACGCAGTATTTT
CDR3aa: CARGREVIRTQYF

d_gene: .
len: 13
v_gene: TRBV6-6
abundance: many
j_gene: TRBJ1-1
CDR3nt: TGTGCCAGCAGTTTGCACAGGAACACTGAAGCTTTCTTT
CDR3aa: CASSLHRNTEAFF

d_gene: .
len: 15
v_gene: TRBV27
abundance: .
j_gene: TRBJ2-1
CDR3nt: TGTGCCAGCAGTTTATCTGCGGGAAAGGGGAATGAGCAGTTCTTC
CDR3aa: CASSLSAGKGNEQFF

d_gene: .
len: 12
v_gene: TRBV6-5
abundance: .
j_gene: TRBJ1-1
CDR3nt: TGTGCCAGCAGTTACTCGGGGCCTGAAGCTTTCTTT
CDR3aa: CASSYSGPEAFF

d_gene: .
len: 14
v_gene: TRBV6-1
abundance: .
j_gene: TRBJ2-6
CDR3nt: TGTGCCAGCAGTGAACTAGCCTTTTCCAACGTCCTGACTTTC
CDR3aa: CASSELAFSNVLTF

d_gene: .
len: 16
v_gene: TRBV19
abundance: .
j_gene: TRBJ1-2
CDR3nt: TGTGCCAGTAGTACCATCGTCGGGTGGGGCGGCTATGGCTACACCTTC
CDR3aa: CASSTIVGWGGYGYTF

d_gene: TRBD1
len: 15
v_gene: TRBV6-5
abundance: once
j_gene: TRBJ1-5
CDR3nt: TGTGCCAGCAGACCTGACAGGGAAAGGAATCAGCCCCAGCATTTT
CDR3aa: CASRPDRERNQPQHF

d_gene: TRBD2
len: 14
v_gene: TRBV11-2
abundance: .
j_gene: TRBJ2-1
CDR3nt: TGTGCCAGCAGCGTCGGACTAGCGATAAATGAGCAGTTCTTC
CDR3aa: CASSVGLAINEQFF

d_gene: .
len: 15
v_gene: TRBV7-7
abundance: .
j_gene: TRBJ2-2
CDR3nt: TGTGCCAGCAGCGCCCTAGTTAGAGGAACCGGGGAGCTGTTTTTT
CDR3aa: CASSALVRGTGELFF

d_gene: .
len: 14
v_gene: TRBV28
abundance: .
j_gene: TRBJ1-1
CDR3nt: TGTGCCAGCAGTTTACCTCAACGCGCAGGTGAAGCTTTCTTT
CDR3aa: CASSLPQRAGEAFF

d_gene: .
len: 13
v_gene: TRBV30
abundance: .
j_gene: TRBJ1-1
CDR3nt: TGTGCCTGGGGTACAGGGTTTATCCCTGAAGCTTTCTTT
CDR3aa: CAWGTGFIPEAFF

d_gene: .
len: 16
v_gene: TRBV12-2
abundance: .
j_gene: TRBJ2-3
CDR3nt: TGTGCAAGTCGCTTCGGACTAGCGGCCTGCACAGATACGCAGTATTTT
CDR3aa: CASRFGLAACTDTQYF

d_gene: TRBD1
len: 14
v_gene: TRBV5-6
abundance: .
j_gene: TRBJ1-2
CDR3nt: TGTGCCAGCAGCCCCGGGACAGGGTGGTACGGCTACACCTTC
CDR3aa: CASSPGTGWYGYTF

d_gene: TRBD2
len: 16
v_gene: TRBV19
abundance: .
j_gene: TRBJ2-1
CDR3nt: TGTGCCAGTAGTATAGATGCGGCGGGAGGGTACAATGAGCAGTTCTTC
CDR3aa: CASSIDAAGGYNEQFF

d_gene: .
len: 13
v_gene: TRBV19
abundance: .
j_gene: TRBJ2-7
CDR3nt: TGTGCCAGTAGGGGTTATGAGGGCCACGAGCAGTACTTC
CDR3aa: CASRGYEGHEQYF

d_gene: .
len: 14
v_gene: TRBV6-1
abundance: .
j_gene: TRBJ1-2
CDR3nt: TGTGCCAGCAGTGAAGTGGCAGGAAACTATGGCTACACCTTC
CDR3aa: CASSEVAGNYGYTF

d_gene: TRBD2
len: 18
v_gene: TRBV5-1
abundance: .
j_gene: TRBJ2-2
CDR3nt: TGCGCCAGCAGCTTGGTTCCAGCGGGAGGGAGGAACACCGGGGAGCTGTTTTTT
CDR3aa: CASSLVPAGGRNTGELFF

d_gene: .
len: 16
v_gene: TRBV12-5
abundance: .
j_gene: TRBJ2-4
CDR3nt: TGTGCTAGTGGTTTGGTTTTAGGAGAAACCAAAAACATTCAGTACTTC
CDR3aa: CASGLVLGETKNIQYF

d_gene: TRBD2
len: 17
v_gene: TRBV14
abundance: .
j_gene: TRBJ2-1
CDR3nt: TGTGCCAGCAGCCAAGGACGGACTAGCGGGAGCAACAATGAGCAGTTCTTC
CDR3aa: CASSQGRTSGSNNEQFF